The 7 T cell receptor beta chains listed next were all sequenced from one sample in a study of cytomegalovirus exposure and HLA in healthy donors. PCR was performed using 60 Vbeta and 13 Jbeta primers. The assay was immunoSEQ multiplex PCR, and TCRdb's table has in-frame clones only and misses some. The sample has 100,000 to 150,000 clones; 72% are singletons. The sequencing sample was made of PBMCs. These receptors all stem from a man in his thirties or forties in good health and CMV-seronegative.

In nucleotides, the CDR3 is TGCGCCAGCAGCCAAGATGGGTCAGGGCTGTTTTTT. Translating gives CASSQDGSGLFF. The rearrangement joins TRBV4-1 to TRBJ1-4; possible D gene TRBD1, 5 bases. There are 12 residues in the CDR3. The V and J ends lost 0 bases and 14 bases respectively, with 10 bases between them. Germline assignment: CDR1 MGHRA and CDR2 YSYEKL.

The chain joins TRBV19 to TRBJ1-2; D gene ambiguous. CDR1 and CDR2 from the germline V gene are LNHDA and SQIVND (reference sequence). Trimming removed 1 base from V and 4 bases from J, with 7 bases in between. This CDR3 comprises 13 residues. CDR3 in DNA: TGTGCCAGTAGTATAGGAGGGATCTATGGCTACACCTTC. It translates to CASSIGGIYGYTF.

As concerns this clone: One end of the junction does not line up with germline, which may come from a read error. V and J are TRBV7-9 and TRBJ1-1; TRBD1 agrees at 7 bases. CDR1 and CDR2 from the germline V gene are SEHNR and FQNEAQ (reference sequence). This CDR3 comprises 14 residues. In DNA form, the CDR3 reads TGTTCCAGCAGCCCCGGGACAGCGAACACTGAAGCTTTCTTT. It encodes CSSSPGTANTEAFF.

Comment on this clone: Its ends do not fully match the called genes, so a read error is possible. The chain combines TRBV5-6 with TRBJ2-5; perhaps TRBD2 as D (6 bases). The CDR3 spans 17 residues. CDR1 is SGHDT, CDR2 YYEEEE, per germline. DNA of the CDR3: TGTGCCAGCAGTGACCGCGGGACGGAGATCCGTAAAGAGATCCAGTACTTC. Amino acids: CASSDRGTEIRKEIQYF.

This sequence joins TRBV27 and TRBJ1-5; D remains ambiguous. V was pared by 3 bases and J by 3 bases, with 12 bases between. The CDR3 is 15 amino acids. Looked up from germline, CDR1 is MNHEY and CDR2 is SMNVEV (reference sequence). CDR3 DNA sequence: TGTGCCAGCAGTTTGGCACCGGGATCCAATCAGCCCCAGCATTTT. It yields the protein CASSLAPGSNQPQHF.

DNA for the CDR3: TGTGCCAGCACCGGAACCGGGGGGGCATCGCGCGAGCAGTTCTTC. Residues: CASTGTGGASREQFF. This rearrangement joins TRBV6-6 to TRBJ2-1; 8 bases line up with TRBD2. CDR1 is MNHNY and CDR2 is SVGAGI in the germline V gene (reference sequence). After removal of 7 bases from V and 10 bases from J, the junction contained 15 bases not matched to a gene. The CDR3 runs to 15 residues.

The J gene is TRBJ2-7, the V gene TRBV4-1; 9 nucleotides match TRBD1. There are 16 residues in the CDR3. V shed 4 bases and J 2 bases; nucleotides not matched to a gene: 9. Germline CDR1 and CDR2: MGHRA and YSYEKL. As DNA, the CDR3 is TGCGCCAGCAGCCCGCAATCCGGGACAGGGCCCTACGAGCAGTACTTC. Protein sequence: CASSPQSGTGPYEQYF.